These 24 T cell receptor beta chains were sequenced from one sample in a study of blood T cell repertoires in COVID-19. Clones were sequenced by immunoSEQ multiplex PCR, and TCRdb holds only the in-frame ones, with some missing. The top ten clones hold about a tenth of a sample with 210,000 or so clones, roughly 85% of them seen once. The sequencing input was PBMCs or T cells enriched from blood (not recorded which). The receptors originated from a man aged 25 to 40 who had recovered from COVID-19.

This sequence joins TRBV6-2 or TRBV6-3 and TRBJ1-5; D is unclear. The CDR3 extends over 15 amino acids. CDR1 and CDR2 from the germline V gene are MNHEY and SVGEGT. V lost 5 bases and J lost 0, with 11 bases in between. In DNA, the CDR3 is TGTGCCAGCAGTCGTGAGGGATATAGCAATCAGCCCCAGCATTTT. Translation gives CASSREGYSNQPQHF.

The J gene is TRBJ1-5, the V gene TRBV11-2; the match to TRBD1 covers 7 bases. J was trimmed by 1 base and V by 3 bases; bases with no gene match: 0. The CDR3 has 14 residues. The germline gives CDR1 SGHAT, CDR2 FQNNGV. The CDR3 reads CASSLGQSNQPQHF. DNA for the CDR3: TGTGCCAGCAGCTTGGGACAGAGCAATCAGCCCCAGCATTTT.

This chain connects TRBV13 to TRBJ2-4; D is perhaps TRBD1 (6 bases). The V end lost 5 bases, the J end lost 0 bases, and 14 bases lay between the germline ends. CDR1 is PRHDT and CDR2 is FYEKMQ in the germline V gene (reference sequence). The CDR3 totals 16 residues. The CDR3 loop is CASSPPGHRAKNIQYF. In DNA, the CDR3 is TGTGCCAGCAGCCCTCCGGGACACCGAGCCAAAAACATTCAGTACTTC. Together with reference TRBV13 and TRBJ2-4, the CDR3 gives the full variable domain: AAGVIQSPRHLIKEKRETATLKCYPIPRHDTVYWYQQGPGQDPQFLISFYEKMQSDKGSIPDRFSAQQFSDYHSELNMSSLELGDSALYFCASSPPGHRAKNIQYFGAGTRLSVL.

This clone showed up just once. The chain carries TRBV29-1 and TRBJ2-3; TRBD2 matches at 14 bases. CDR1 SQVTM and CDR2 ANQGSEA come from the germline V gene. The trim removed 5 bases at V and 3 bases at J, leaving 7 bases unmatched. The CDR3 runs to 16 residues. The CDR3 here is CSVNGGTSGRTDTQYF. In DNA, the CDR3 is TGCAGCGTTAACGGGGGGACTAGCGGGAGAACAGATACGCAGTATTTT.

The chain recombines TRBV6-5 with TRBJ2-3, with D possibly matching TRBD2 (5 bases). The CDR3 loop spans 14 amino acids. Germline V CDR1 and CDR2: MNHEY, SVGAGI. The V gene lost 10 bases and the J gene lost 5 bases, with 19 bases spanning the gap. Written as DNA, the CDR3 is TGTGCCACCAAGAGACTAACCGTGGGAGATACGCAGTATTTT. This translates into CATKRLTVGDTQYF.

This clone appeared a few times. The CDR3 DNA is TGTGCCAGCAGCTCGGGGGGAAGCCCCTATGGCTACACCTTC. Its protein product is CASSSGGSPYGYTF. The chain recombines TRBV5-5 with TRBJ1-2, with D perhaps matching TRBD1 (5 bases). V lost 3 bases and J 4 bases, leaving 13 bases between the germline ends. The CDR3 has 14 amino acids. Per germline, CDR1 SGHKS and CDR2 YYEKEE (reference sequence).

This CDR3 is CASVRNSYNEQFF. For the CDR3, the DNA is TGTGCCAGCGTGAGAAACTCCTACAATGAGCAGTTCTTC. The chain has TRBV28 and TRBJ2-1; D is ambiguous. This CDR3 is built from 13 residues. V shed 8 bases and J shed 0 bases, with 8 bases lying between them. Germline V gene data show CDR1 as MDHEN and CDR2 as SYDVKM.

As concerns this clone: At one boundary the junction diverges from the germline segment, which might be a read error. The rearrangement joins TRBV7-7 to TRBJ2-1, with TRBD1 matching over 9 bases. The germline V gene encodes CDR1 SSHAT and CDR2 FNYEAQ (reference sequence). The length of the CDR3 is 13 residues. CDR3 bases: TGTGCTAGCAGCCCGGACAGGGGCTGGGAGCAGTTCTTC. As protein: CASSPDRGWEQFF.

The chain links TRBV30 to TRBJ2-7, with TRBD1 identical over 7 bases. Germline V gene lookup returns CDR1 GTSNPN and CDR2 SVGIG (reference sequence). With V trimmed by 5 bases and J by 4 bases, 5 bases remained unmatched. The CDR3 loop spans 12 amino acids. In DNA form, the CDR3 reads TGTGCCTGGCAGACAGGGATATACGAGCAGTACTTC. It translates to CAWQTGIYEQYF. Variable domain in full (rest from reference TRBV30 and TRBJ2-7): SQTIHQWPATLVQPVGSPLSLECTVEGTSNPNLYWYRQAAGRGLQLLFYSVGIGQISSEVPQNLSASRPQDRQFILSSKKLLLSDSGFYLCAWQTGIYEQYFGPGTRLTVT.

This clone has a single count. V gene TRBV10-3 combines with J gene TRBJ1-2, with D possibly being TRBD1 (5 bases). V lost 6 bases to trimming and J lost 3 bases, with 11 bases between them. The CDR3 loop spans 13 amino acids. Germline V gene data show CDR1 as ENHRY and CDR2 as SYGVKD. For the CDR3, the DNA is TGTGCCATCAGCATCAGGGTTGACTATGGCTACACCTTC. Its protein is CAISIRVDYGYTF.

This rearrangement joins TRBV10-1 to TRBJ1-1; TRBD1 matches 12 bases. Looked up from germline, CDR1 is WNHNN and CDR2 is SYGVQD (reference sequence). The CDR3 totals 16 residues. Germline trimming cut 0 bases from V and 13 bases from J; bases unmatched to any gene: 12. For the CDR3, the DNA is TGCGCCAGCAGTGAGTCGACTTACGGGACAGGGGGCCGGGATTTCTTT. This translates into CASSESTYGTGGRDFF.

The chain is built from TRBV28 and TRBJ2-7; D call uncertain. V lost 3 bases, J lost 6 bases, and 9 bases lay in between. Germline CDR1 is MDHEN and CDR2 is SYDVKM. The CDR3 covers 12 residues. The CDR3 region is CASSFLPGEQYF. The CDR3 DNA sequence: TGTGCCAGCAGTTTTTTGCCAGGCGAGCAGTACTTC.

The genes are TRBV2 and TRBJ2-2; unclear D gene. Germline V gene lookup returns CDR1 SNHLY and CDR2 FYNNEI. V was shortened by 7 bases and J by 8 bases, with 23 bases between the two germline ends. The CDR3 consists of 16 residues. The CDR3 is CASNDPKNHVSGELFF. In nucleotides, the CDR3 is TGTGCCAGCAATGACCCGAAAAACCATGTGAGTGGGGAGCTGTTTTTT. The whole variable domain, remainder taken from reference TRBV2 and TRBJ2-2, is EPEVTQTPSHQVTQMGQEVILRCVPISNHLYFYWYRQILGQKVEFLVSFYNNEISEKSEIFDDQFSVERPDGSNFTLKIRSTKLEDSAMYFCASNDPKNHVSGELFFGEGSRLTVL.

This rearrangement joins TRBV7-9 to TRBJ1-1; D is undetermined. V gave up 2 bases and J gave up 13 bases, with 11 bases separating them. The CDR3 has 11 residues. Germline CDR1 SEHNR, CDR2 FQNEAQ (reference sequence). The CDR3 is CASSLSGEGFF. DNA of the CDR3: TGTGCCAGCAGCTTATCTGGGGAGGGTTTCTTT.

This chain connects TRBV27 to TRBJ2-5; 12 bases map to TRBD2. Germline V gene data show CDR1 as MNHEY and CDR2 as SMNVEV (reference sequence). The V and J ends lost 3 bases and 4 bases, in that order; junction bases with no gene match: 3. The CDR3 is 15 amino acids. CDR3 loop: CASSFWTSGVETQYF. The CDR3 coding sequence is TGTGCCAGCAGTTTTTGGACTAGCGGGGTAGAGACCCAGTACTTC.

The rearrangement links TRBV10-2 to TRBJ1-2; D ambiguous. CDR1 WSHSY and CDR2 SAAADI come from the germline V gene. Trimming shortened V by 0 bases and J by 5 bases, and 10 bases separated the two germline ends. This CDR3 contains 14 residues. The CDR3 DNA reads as TGCGCCAGCAGTGAGTCGGGCAAGATATATGGCTACACCTTC. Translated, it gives CASSESGKIYGYTF.

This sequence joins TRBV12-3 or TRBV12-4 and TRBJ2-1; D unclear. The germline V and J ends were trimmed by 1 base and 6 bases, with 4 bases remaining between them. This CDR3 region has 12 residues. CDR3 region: CASSLVVNEQFF. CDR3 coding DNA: TGTGCCAGCAGTTTAGTAGTCAATGAGCAGTTCTTC.

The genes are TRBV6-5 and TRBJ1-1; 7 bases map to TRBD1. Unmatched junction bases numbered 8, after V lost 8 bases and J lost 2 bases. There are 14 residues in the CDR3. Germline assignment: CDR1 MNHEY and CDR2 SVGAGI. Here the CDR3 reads CASVEGTANTEAFF. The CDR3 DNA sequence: TGTGCCAGCGTCGAGGGGACAGCCAACACTGAAGCTTTCTTT.

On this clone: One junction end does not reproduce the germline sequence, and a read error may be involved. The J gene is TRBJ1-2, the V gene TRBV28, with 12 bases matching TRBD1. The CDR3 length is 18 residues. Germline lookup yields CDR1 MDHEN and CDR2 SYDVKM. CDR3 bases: TGTGCTAGCAGTACCCGTGGGACAGGGGGCGCGGTGGCATATGGCTACACCTTC. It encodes CASSTRGTGGAVAYGYTF.

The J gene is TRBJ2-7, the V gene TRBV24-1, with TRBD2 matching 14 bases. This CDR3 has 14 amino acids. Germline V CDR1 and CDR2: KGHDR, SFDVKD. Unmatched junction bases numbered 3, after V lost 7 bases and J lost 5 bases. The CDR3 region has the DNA TGTGCCACCAGCCCGACTAGCGGGAGGGACGAGCAGTACTTC. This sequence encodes CATSPTSGRDEQYF.

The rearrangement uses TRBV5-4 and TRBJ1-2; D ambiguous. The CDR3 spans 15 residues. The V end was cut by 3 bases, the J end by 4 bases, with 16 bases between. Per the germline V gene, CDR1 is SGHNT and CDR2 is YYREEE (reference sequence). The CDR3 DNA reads TGTGCCAGCAGCTCCCTGTTCAGTCCTGGCTATGGCTACACCTTC. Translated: CASSSLFSPGYGYTF.

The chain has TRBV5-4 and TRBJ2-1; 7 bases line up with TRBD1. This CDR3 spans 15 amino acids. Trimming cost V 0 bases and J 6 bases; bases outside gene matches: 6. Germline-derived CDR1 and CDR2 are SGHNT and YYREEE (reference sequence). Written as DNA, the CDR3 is TGTGCCAGCAGCTTGGCCGCCTCAGGGGGCAATGAGCAGTTCTTC. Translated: CASSLAASGGNEQFF.

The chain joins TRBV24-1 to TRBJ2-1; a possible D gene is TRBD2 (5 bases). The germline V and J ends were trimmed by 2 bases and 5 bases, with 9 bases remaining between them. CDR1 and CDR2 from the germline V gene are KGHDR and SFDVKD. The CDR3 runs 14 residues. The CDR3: CATSDSAADNEQFF. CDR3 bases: TGTGCCACCAGTGATTCAGCGGCGGACAATGAGCAGTTCTTC.

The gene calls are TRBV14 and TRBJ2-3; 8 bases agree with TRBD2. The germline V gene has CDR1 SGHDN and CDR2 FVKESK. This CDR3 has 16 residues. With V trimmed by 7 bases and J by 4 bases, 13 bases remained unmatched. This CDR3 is CASTPLAGKESDTQYF. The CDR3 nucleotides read TGTGCCAGCACCCCTTTAGCGGGGAAAGAGTCAGATACGCAGTATTTT.